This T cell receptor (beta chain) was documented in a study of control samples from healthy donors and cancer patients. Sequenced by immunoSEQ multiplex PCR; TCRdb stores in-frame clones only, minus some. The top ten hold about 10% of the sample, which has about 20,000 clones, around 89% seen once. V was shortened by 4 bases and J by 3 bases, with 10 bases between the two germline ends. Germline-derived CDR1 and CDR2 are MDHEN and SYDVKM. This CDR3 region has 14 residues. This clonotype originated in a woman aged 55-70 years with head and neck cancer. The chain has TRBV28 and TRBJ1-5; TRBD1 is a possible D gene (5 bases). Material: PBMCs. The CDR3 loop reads CASSWGSFNQPQHF. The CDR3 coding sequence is TGTGCCAGCAGTTGGGGCAGTTTCAATCAGCCCCAGCATTTT.